Sequencing of this T cell receptor beta chain was carried out in a study of CD8+CD57+ T cells in acquired aplastic anemia. Study details: Yields of DNA that came from sorted CD4+ and CD8+ cells averaged about 3.5 ug.

As concerns this clonotype: Its antigen is not identified.

Genomic DNA, serving as template, underwent TCR beta VDJ and CDR3 profiling. TCRdb passed the reads through MiXCR, listing each CDR3 protein once. Here the sample spans roughly 240,000 distinct CDR3 sequences, 40% to 50% being singletons. Study conclusions and caveats: Patients and controls turned out to have twenty-nine CD8+ CDR3 sequences in common. Statistical testing detected no significant gap in CD8+ Simpson's diversity between patients and controls.

Previously, flow cytometry had revealed CD8+CD57+ cell expansion in the patients chosen for sequencing. Material: sorted CD4+, CD8+, or CD8+CD57+ T cells (not recorded which) from PBMCs. The TCR originated in a human donor with aplastic anemia.

The CDR3 reads CASSEGDREYEQYF. CDR3 nucleotide sequence: TGTGCCAGCAGCGAAGGGGACAGGGAGTACGAGCAGTACTTC. The gene calls are TRBV27 and TRBJ2-7, with 9 bases lining up with TRBD1. The ends lost 6 bases at V and 4 bases at J; junction bases unmatched: 7. CDR3 length: 14 residues. Germline-derived CDR1 and CDR2 are MNHEY and SMNVEV (reference sequence).